This is a list of T cell receptor beta chains from one sample in a study of yellow fever vaccine responses in identical twins. TCRdb re-called the RT-PCR reads with MiXCR, one entry per CDR3 protein. The sample includes under 20,000 distinct CDR3 sequences, under 70% seen only once; the top ten take 2.2%. The source material was T cells from blood (PBMCs), unsorted or a sorted subset (not recorded which), sampled before or after yellow fever vaccination (not recorded which). Source of these receptors: a woman aged 18-29 years who received the yellow fever vaccine. Each CDR3 is given with its conserved first and last residue. D genes are given only for firm matches. Only some rows state a clone size, as once, few, many or a class for expanded clones.

D gene: TRBD1
V gene: TRBV2
clone size: few
J gene: TRBJ1-5
CDR3 DNA: TGTGCCAGCAGTGAAATGGCTTGGACAGGGAATCAGCCCCAGCATTTT
CDR3 protein: CASSEMAWTGNQPQHF

D gene: .
V gene: TRBV5-4
clone size: few
J gene: TRBJ2-5
CDR3 DNA: TGTGCCAGCAGCTTGGAAGAGACCCAGTACTTC
CDR3 protein: CASSLEETQYF

D gene: .
V gene: TRBV4-2
clone size: .
J gene: TRBJ2-1
CDR3 DNA: TGTGCCAGCAGCCAACAGTCGGACAATGAGCAGTTCTTC
CDR3 protein: CASSQQSDNEQFF

D gene: TRBD2
V gene: TRBV2
clone size: .
J gene: TRBJ2-1
CDR3 DNA: TGTGCCAGCAGATCTCTAGCGGGAGGGCCGAGATACAATGAGCAGTTCTTC
CDR3 protein: CASRSLAGGPRYNEQFF

D gene: TRBD2
V gene: TRBV11-2
clone size: .
J gene: TRBJ2-1
CDR3 DNA: TGTGCCAGCACCCGGACTAGCGGGAGCCCCACGCCGGGGAATGAGCAGTTCTTC
CDR3 protein: CASTRTSGSPTPGNEQFF

D gene: .
V gene: TRBV6-2/TRBV6-3
clone size: .
J gene: TRBJ2-7
CDR3 DNA: TGTGCCAGCAGTTACCCGACACGGACCCTCCACGAGCAGTACTTC
CDR3 protein: CASSYPTRTLHEQYF

D gene: .
V gene: TRBV7-6
clone size: .
J gene: TRBJ2-1
CDR3 DNA: TGTGCCAGCAGCTTGACTGGAATCGCCTCCTACAATGAGCAGTTCTTC
CDR3 protein: CASSLTGIASYNEQFF

D gene: .
V gene: TRBV6-2/TRBV6-3
clone size: .
J gene: TRBJ1-1
CDR3 DNA: TGTGCCAGCAGTTACTCGAGAGCGAAAGGGGCTGGAGAAGCTTTCTTT
CDR3 protein: CASSYSRAKGAGEAFF

D gene: .
V gene: TRBV18
clone size: .
J gene: TRBJ2-7
CDR3 DNA: TGTGCCAGCTCACCGCGACAGGTATCTGAAGCCGAGCAGTACTTC
CDR3 protein: CASSPRQVSEAEQYF

D gene: TRBD2
V gene: TRBV4-3
clone size: .
J gene: TRBJ2-1
CDR3 DNA: TGCGCCAGCAGCCAAGTTACTAGCGGGAGTTTCTACAATGAGCAGTTCTTC
CDR3 protein: CASSQVTSGSFYNEQFF

D gene: .
V gene: TRBV5-1
clone size: .
J gene: TRBJ2-1
CDR3 DNA: TGCGCCAGCAGCTCCTCGGGGCTTATGAATGGGCAGTTCTTC
CDR3 protein: CASSSSGLMNGQFF

D gene: .
V gene: TRBV11-3
clone size: .
J gene: TRBJ2-1
CDR3 DNA: TGTGCCAGCAGCTCACCACAGGGACTGCCTAATGAGCAGTTCTTC
CDR3 protein: CASSSPQGLPNEQFF

D gene: .
V gene: TRBV10-3
clone size: .
J gene: TRBJ2-6
CDR3 DNA: TGTGCCATCAGTGCTGAACGCTCCTTCTCTGGGGCCAACGTCCTGACTTTC
CDR3 protein: CAISAERSFSGANVLTF

D gene: .
V gene: TRBV10-1
clone size: .
J gene: TRBJ1-5
CDR3 DNA: TGCGCCAGCAGTGAGTCCGGCCGACAGCCCCAGCATTTT
CDR3 protein: CASSESGRQPQHF

D gene: TRBD2
V gene: TRBV4-2
clone size: .
J gene: TRBJ2-1
CDR3 DNA: TGTGCCAGCAGCCAGGGACTAGCGGGAGGTAGTGAGCAGTTCTTC
CDR3 protein: CASSQGLAGGSEQFF

D gene: .
V gene: TRBV23-1
clone size: few
J gene: TRBJ1-1
CDR3 DNA: TGCGCCAGCAGTCAACCGGGGACGGAGTATGAAGCTTTCTTT
CDR3 protein: CASSQPGTEYEAFF